This entry is about one T cell receptor (beta chain). RNA transcripts served as template for amplifying TCR beta CDR3 sequences. Amplification began with first-round RT-PCR using HTBI primers, then second-round multiplex PCR was performed. TCRdb re-called the multiplex PCR reads with MiXCR, one entry per CDR3 protein. In the table there are some 350,000 distinct CDR3 sequences, roughly 15% of which are singletons. Germline V gives CDR1 LNHNV, CDR2 YYDKDF (reference sequence). V lost 4 bases, J lost 0 bases, and 6 bases lay in between. The CDR3 contains 14 residues. The source of the sample is a study of Graves' ophthalmopathy and Graves' hyperthyroidism.

The rearrangement uses TRBV15 and TRBJ2-2; D unresolved. The sample was peripheral blood. This TCR derives from an adult woman with stable Graves' hyperthyroidism. The CDR3 loop reads CATSTDSNTGELFF. In DNA form, the CDR3 reads TGTGCCACCAGCACGGATTCGAACACCGGGGAGCTGTTTTTT.